Below are 30 T cell receptor beta chains sequenced from a single sample in a study of blood T cell dynamics during melanoma immunotherapy. The method was immunoSEQ multiplex PCR; TCRdb's version includes in-frame clones alone and lacks a portion of them. The sample records some 10,000 clones, 85% to 90% being singletons. This sample's time point: week 3, after first cycle of checkpoint inhibitor. The sequencing used blood, collected from a patient treated with checkpoint blockade. The receptors originated from a human donor with melanoma.

The chain recombines TRBV18 with TRBJ2-2, with D possibly matching TRBD1 (5 bases). V gave up 4 bases and J gave up 0 bases, with 9 bases separating them. This CDR3 has 15 residues. The germline CDR1 and CDR2 sequences are KGHSH and LQKENI. The CDR3 DNA sequence: TGTGCCAGCTCACTATCAGGGTCGAACACCGGGGAGCTGTTTTTT. This encodes CASSLSGSNTGELFF.

V gene TRBV7-2 combines with J gene TRBJ2-5, with D hard to call. CDR3 length: 11 amino acids. Deletions cut 3 bases from V and 4 bases from J, with 3 bases between. CDR1 is SGHTA, CDR2 FQGNSA, per germline. As DNA, the CDR3 is TGTGCCAGCAGCTTTAGAGAGACCCAGTACTTC. Encoded protein: CASSFRETQYF.

V is TRBV5-4 and J is TRBJ2-7; 7 nucleotides align to TRBD2. V was pared by 4 bases and J by 0 bases, with 1 base of the junction left unmatched. Germline V gene lookup returns CDR1 SGHNT and CDR2 YYREEE (reference sequence). This CDR3 is 13 amino acids long. In DNA form, the CDR3 reads TGTGCCAGCAGCCGGGGGGACTCCTACGAGCAGTACTTC. It specifies CASSRGDSYEQYF. The full variable domain, its missing parts supplied by reference TRBV5-4 and TRBJ2-7, is ETGVTQSPTHLIKTRGQQVTLRCSSQSGHNTVSWYQQALGQGPQFIFQYYREEENGRGNFPPRFSGLQFPNYSSELNVNALELDDSALYLCASSRGDSYEQYFGPGTRLTVT.

The V and J genes are TRBV19 and TRBJ1-1; D not resolved. The CDR3 loop spans 15 amino acids. V lost 1 base, J lost 3 bases, and 12 bases lay in between. Germline CDR1 is LNHDA and CDR2 is SQIVND (reference sequence). The CDR3 coding sequence is TGTGCCAGTAGTATAGGGCACTGGAAGGACACTGAAGCTTTCTTT. Translating gives CASSIGHWKDTEAFF.

This chain uses TRBV7-2 with TRBJ2-2; possibly TRBD1 for D (5 bases). Germline loops: CDR1 SGHTA, CDR2 FQGNSA. Trimming removed 4 bases from V and 5 bases from J, with 8 bases in between. The length of the CDR3 is 13 residues. The CDR3: CASSWQGTGELFF. The CDR3 DNA reads TGTGCCAGCAGCTGGCAGGGAACCGGGGAGCTGTTTTTT.

This chain uses TRBV2 with TRBJ2-1, with 8 bases matching TRBD1. CDR1 is SNHLY, CDR2 FYNNEI, per germline. The CDR3 loop spans 15 amino acids. Germline trimming cut 8 bases from V and 6 bases from J; bases unmatched to any gene: 12. CDR3 sequence (DNA): TGTGCCAGCTACAGGGGGTCGGGTTTGGGCAATGAGCAGTTCTTC. Its protein is CASYRGSGLGNEQFF.

The rearrangement links TRBV11-3 to TRBJ2-1; TRBD2 aligns across 9 bases. V lost 5 bases to trimming and J lost 4 bases; unmatched junction nucleotides: 12. There are 17 residues in the CDR3. Germline V gene data show CDR1 as SGHNT and CDR2 as YENEEA. CDR3 loop: CASSTFSGSGGYNEQFF. CDR3 bases: TGTGCCAGCAGCACATTTTCCGGTAGCGGGGGTTACAATGAGCAGTTCTTC.

CDR3 region: CASSQDPRATEAFF. As DNA, the CDR3 is TGCGCCAGCAGCCAAGACCCGAGGGCCACTGAAGCTTTCTTT. This chain joins TRBV4-3 and TRBJ1-1; no reliable D call. The CDR3 loop spans 14 amino acids. Germline CDR1 reads LGHNA; CDR2 reads YSLEER. V lost 0 bases and J lost 4, with 9 bases in between.

J is TRBJ2-1 and V is TRBV14; D may be TRBD2 (5 bases). The CDR3 loop spans 16 amino acids. Between the trimmed V and J ends, which lost 6 bases and 7 bases, there was a span of 22 bases. Germline V lookup: CDR1 SGHDN, CDR2 FVKESK. DNA for the CDR3: TGTGCCAGCAGTATCCTGGGAGCCTCCCGACGGAATGAGCAGTTCTTC. Translated, it gives CASSILGASRRNEQFF.

The chain has TRBV5-8 and TRBJ1-1; D is ambiguous. Germline V lookup: CDR1 SGHTS, CDR2 YDEGEE. V lost 1 base to trimming and J lost 5 bases, with 12 bases between them. The CDR3 runs 14 residues. The CDR3 nucleotides read TGTGCCAGCAGCTTGTTATTTGGCCTAACTGAAGCTTTCTTT. Its translation: CASSLLFGLTEAFF.

This chain connects TRBV4-1 to TRBJ1-2; 7 nucleotides align to TRBD1. The CDR3 is 14 amino acids. In germline, CDR1 is MGHRA, CDR2 YSYEKL. V was pared by 2 bases and J by 2 bases, with 2 bases of the junction left unmatched. CDR3 nucleotide sequence: TGCGCCAGCAGCCAACCACAGGGGAACTATGGCTACACCTTC. Residues: CASSQPQGNYGYTF.

This clone has just one count. The V and J genes are TRBV30 and TRBJ2-1; D gene ambiguous. Trimming removed 0 bases at V and 10 bases at J, with 13 bases between. The CDR3 has 13 residues. Germline V CDR1 and CDR2: GTSNPN, SVGIG (reference sequence). The CDR3 sequence is CAWSVQFEGEQFF. The CDR3 DNA is TGTGCCTGGAGTGTACAATTTGAAGGGGAGCAGTTCTTC.

The J gene is TRBJ1-1, the V gene TRBV9; no clear D. Germline V lookup: CDR1 SGDLS, CDR2 YYNGEE. Trimming left V 0 bases short and J 1 base short, with 13 bases between. This CDR3 comprises 16 residues. DNA of the CDR3: TGTGCCAGCAGCGTAGTCGGTGGACTTGGGAACACTGAAGCTTTCTTT. It translates to CASSVVGGLGNTEAFF.

This sequence joins TRBV6-6 and TRBJ1-5; D not resolved. V gave up 7 bases and J gave up 5 bases, with 15 bases separating them. The CDR3 length is 14 residues. CDR1 is MNHNY, CDR2 SVGAGI, per germline (reference sequence). The CDR3 sequence: CASTRNDRDQPQHF. The CDR3 region has the DNA TGTGCCAGCACCAGAAATGACCGAGATCAGCCCCAGCATTTT.

The chain couples TRBV28 to TRBJ2-7; 8 nucleotides align to TRBD2. This CDR3 region has 15 residues. Germline CDR1 MDHEN, CDR2 SYDVKM. V lost 2 bases and J lost 4; bases outside the gene matches: 7. The CDR3 nucleotides read TGTGCCAGCAGTTTAATTTCGGGGGGGCGTTACGAGCAGTACTTC. Its protein product is CASSLISGGRYEQYF.

This sequence joins TRBV11-2 and TRBJ1-1; no definite D call. This CDR3 is built from 13 residues. With 0 bases removed from V and 5 bases from J, the gap between germline ends came to 7 bases. Germline CDR1 and CDR2: SGHAT and FQNNGV. DNA of the CDR3: TGTGCCAGCAGCTTAGAGAGGACTACTGAAGCTTTCTTT. Translated, it gives CASSLERTTEAFF. The whole variable domain, filled in from reference TRBV11-2 and TRBJ1-1, reads EAGVAQSPRYKIIEKRQSVAFWCNPISGHATLYWYQQILGQGPKLLIQFQNNGVVDDSQLPKDRFSAERLKGVDSTLKIQPAKLEDSAVYLCASSLERTTEAFFGQGTRLTVV.

V usage is TRBV10-2 and J usage is TRBJ1-2, with 10 bases aligning to TRBD1. The CDR3 is 14 residues long. Germline V CDR1 and CDR2: WSHSY, SAAADI. V trimming: 4 bases; J trimming: 8 bases; junction bases outside the gene matches: 7. The CDR3 bases are TGCGCCAGCAGTGTCCCGGGACAGGGGCGCGGCTACACCTTC. This gives the protein CASSVPGQGRGYTF.

The chain recombines TRBV19 with TRBJ1-5; D perhaps matches TRBD1 (6 bases). The CDR3 loop spans 15 amino acids. Between the trimmed V and J ends, which lost 5 bases and 1 base, there was a span of 12 bases. The V gene's germline CDR1 is LNHDA and CDR2 SQIVND (reference sequence). As DNA, the CDR3 is TGTGCCAGTAGTTATGAAGGGGGGAGCAATCAGCCCCAGCATTTT. It yields the protein CASSYEGGSNQPQHF.

The rearrangement joins TRBV5-4 to TRBJ1-2; tentatively, D is TRBD1 (6 bases). The V end was cut by 3 bases, the J end by 4 bases, with 16 bases between. This CDR3 is 15 amino acids long. Germline V gives CDR1 SGHNT, CDR2 YYREEE (reference sequence). CDR3 DNA sequence: TGTGCCAGCAGCTCCGACTACAGGGAGTCCTATGGCTACACCTTC. Protein product: CASSSDYRESYGYTF.

V is TRBV11-2 and J is TRBJ2-7; no clear D. CDR1 is SGHAT, CDR2 FQNNGV, per germline. V was clipped by 4 bases and J by 4 bases, with 8 bases between them. This CDR3 contains 12 residues. CDR3 sequence (DNA): TGTGCCAGCAGCTCGAAAAGGTACGAGCAGTACTTC. Translated: CASSSKRYEQYF.

The chain uses TRBV9 and TRBJ1-1, with 7 bases fitting TRBD1. Germline V gene sequence: CDR1 SGDLS, CDR2 YYNGEE. The CDR3 has 15 amino acids. V lost 1 base, J lost 3 bases, and 6 bases stayed unmatched. The CDR3 DNA reads as TGTGCCAGCAGCGTAACAGGGGCCAGGGACACTGAAGCTTTCTTT. It yields the protein CASSVTGARDTEAFF.

The chain joins TRBV9 to TRBJ2-5; 9 bases agree with TRBD2. V trimming: 1 base; J trimming: 2 bases; junction bases outside the gene matches: 6. This CDR3 is built from 16 residues. Per the germline V gene, CDR1 is SGDLS and CDR2 is YYNGEE. For the CDR3, the DNA is TGTGCCAGCAGCGTATCTAGCGGGGCGCGACAAGAGACCCAGTACTTC. It specifies CASSVSSGARQETQYF. Based on the CDR3 plus reference TRBV9 and TRBJ2-5, the full variable domain is DSGVTQTPKHLITATGQRVTLRCSPRSGDLSVYWYQQSLDQGLQFLIQYYNGEERAKGNILERFSAQQFPDLHSELNLSSLELGDSALYFCASSVSSGARQETQYFGPGTRLLVL.

The chain couples TRBV30 to TRBJ1-2; weak D call: TRBD1 (5 bases). From germline, CDR1 is GTSNPN and CDR2 SVGIG (reference sequence). The V and J ends lost 2 bases and 5 bases respectively, with 27 bases between them. There are 18 residues in the CDR3. DNA for the CDR3: TGTGCCTGGAGTATGTCGGGGGGACTGACGACCCGGTGGTATGGCTACACCTTC. Translating gives CAWSMSGGLTTRWYGYTF.

This chain joins TRBV18 and TRBJ1-5; D remains unclear. V lost 6 bases and J 3 bases, leaving 9 bases between the germline ends. Germline lookup yields CDR1 KGHSH and CDR2 LQKENI. This CDR3 is 13 amino acids long. The CDR3 loop reads CASSRGNNQPQHF. The CDR3 region has the DNA TGTGCCAGCTCGCGGGGAAACAATCAGCCCCAGCATTTT.

This chain connects TRBV19 to TRBJ1-6; unclear D gene. The V gene lost 5 bases and the J gene lost 9 bases, with 11 bases spanning the gap. Germline V lookup: CDR1 LNHDA, CDR2 SQIVND (reference sequence). The CDR3 runs to 13 residues. The CDR3 nucleotides are TGTGCCAGTAGTTGGGGTTCCAGTTCACCCCTCCACTTT. Its protein is CASSWGSSSPLHF.

This clone was detected once. This chain joins TRBV5-1 and TRBJ2-3, with 11 bases matching TRBD2. Germline V gene sequence: CDR1 SGHRS, CDR2 YFSETQ. J lost 2 bases, V lost 4 bases, and 6 bases had no gene match. The CDR3 has 16 amino acids. The CDR3 coding sequence is TGCGCCAGCAGCCCGGGACTAGCGGAGTTCACAGATACGCAGTATTTT. This sequence encodes CASSPGLAEFTDTQYF.

The chain couples TRBV4-3 to TRBJ1-5; D gene ambiguous. Trimming took 0 bases from V and 0 from J, leaving 6 bases between them. Germline V lookup: CDR1 LGHNA, CDR2 YSLEER. The CDR3 length is 15 residues. CDR3 protein: CASSQDRNSNQPQHF. CDR3 bases: TGCGCCAGCAGCCAAGATCGAAATAGCAATCAGCCCCAGCATTTT.

V and J are TRBV11-2 and TRBJ1-1; D gene unclear. Germline values: CDR1 SGHAT, CDR2 FQNNGV. This CDR3 is built from 13 residues. The V and J ends lost 0 bases and 0 bases respectively, with 2 bases between them. The DNA of the CDR3 is TGTGCCAGCAGCTTAGAGCTGAACACTGAAGCTTTCTTT. This translates into CASSLELNTEAFF.

This chain connects TRBV7-2 to TRBJ2-1; 9 bases are a match to TRBD1. Germline V gene lookup returns CDR1 SGHTA and CDR2 FQGNSA. V lost 1 base and J lost 7; bases outside the gene matches: 5. The CDR3 contains 15 residues. Here the CDR3 reads CASSLVQGAGNEQFF. The CDR3 DNA sequence: TGTGCCAGCAGCTTAGTACAGGGGGCGGGGAATGAGCAGTTCTTC.

This clone showed up just once. The chain combines TRBV6-6 with TRBJ2-1, with D maybe TRBD2 (6 bases). V was trimmed by 0 bases and J by 0 bases, leaving 9 bases between them. Looked up from germline, CDR1 is MNHNY and CDR2 is SVGAGI (reference sequence). The CDR3 length is 16 residues. The CDR3 spells CASSYSGGDSYNEQFF. CDR3 bases: TGTGCCAGCAGTTACTCGGGGGGTGACTCCTACAATGAGCAGTTCTTC.